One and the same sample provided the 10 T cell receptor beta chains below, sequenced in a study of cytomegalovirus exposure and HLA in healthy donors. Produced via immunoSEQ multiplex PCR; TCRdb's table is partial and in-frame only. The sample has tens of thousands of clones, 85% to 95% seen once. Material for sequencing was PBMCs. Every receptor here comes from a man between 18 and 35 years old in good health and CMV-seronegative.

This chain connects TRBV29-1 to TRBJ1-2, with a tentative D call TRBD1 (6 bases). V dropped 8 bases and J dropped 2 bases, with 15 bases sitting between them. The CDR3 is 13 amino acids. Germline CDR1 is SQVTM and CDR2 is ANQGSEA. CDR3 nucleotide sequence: TGCAGCTATCGGGACACCGAGAACTATGGCTACACCTTC. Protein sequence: CSYRDTENYGYTF.

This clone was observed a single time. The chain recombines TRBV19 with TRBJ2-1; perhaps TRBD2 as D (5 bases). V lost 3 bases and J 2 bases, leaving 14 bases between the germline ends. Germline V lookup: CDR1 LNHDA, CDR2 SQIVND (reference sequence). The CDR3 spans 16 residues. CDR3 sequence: CASSIDYSVPYNEQFF. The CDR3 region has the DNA TGTGCCAGTAGTATCGACTACTCAGTACCCTACAATGAGCAGTTCTTC.

CDR3 in amino acids: CASSIVSGGANFFYEQYF. CDR3 DNA sequence: TGTGCCAGTAGTATCGTTAGCGGGGGGGCCAACTTCTTCTACGAGCAGTACTTC. The rearrangement links TRBV19 to TRBJ2-7; 11 bases are shared with TRBD2. The CDR3 loop spans 18 amino acids. Germline V gene lookup returns CDR1 LNHDA and CDR2 SQIVND (reference sequence). The trim removed 3 bases at V and 3 bases at J, leaving 13 bases unmatched.

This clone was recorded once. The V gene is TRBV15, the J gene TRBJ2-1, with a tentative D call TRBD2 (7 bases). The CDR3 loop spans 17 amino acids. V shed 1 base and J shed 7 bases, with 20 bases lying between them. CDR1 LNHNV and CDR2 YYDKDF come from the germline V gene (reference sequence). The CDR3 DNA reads TGTGCCACCAGCAGAGGGGCGTCGGGGGGCAGTCGGAATGAGCAGTTCTTC. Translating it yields CATSRGASGGSRNEQFF.

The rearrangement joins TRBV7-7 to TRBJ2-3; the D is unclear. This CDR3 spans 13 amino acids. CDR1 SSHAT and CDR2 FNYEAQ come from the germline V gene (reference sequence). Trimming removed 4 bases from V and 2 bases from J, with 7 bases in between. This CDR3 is CASSYTHTDTQYF. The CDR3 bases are TGTGCCAGCAGCTACACCCACACAGATACGCAGTATTTT.

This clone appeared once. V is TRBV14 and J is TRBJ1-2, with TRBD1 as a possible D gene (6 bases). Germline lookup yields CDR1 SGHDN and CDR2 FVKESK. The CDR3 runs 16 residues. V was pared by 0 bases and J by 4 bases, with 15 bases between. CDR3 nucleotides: TGTGCCAGCAGCCAAGATTGGACAGCGGGATCCTATGGCTACACCTTC. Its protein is CASSQDWTAGSYGYTF. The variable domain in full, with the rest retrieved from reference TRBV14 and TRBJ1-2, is EAGVTQFPSHSVIEKGQTVTLRCDPISGHDNLYWYRRVMGKEIKFLLHFVKESKQDESGMPNNRFLAERTGGTYSTLKVQPAELEDSGVYFCASSQDWTAGSYGYTFGSGTRLTVV.

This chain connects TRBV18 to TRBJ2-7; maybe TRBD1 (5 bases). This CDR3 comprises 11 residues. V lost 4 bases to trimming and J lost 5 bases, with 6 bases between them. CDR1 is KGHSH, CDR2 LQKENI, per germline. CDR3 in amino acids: CASSLGDEQYF. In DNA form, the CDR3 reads TGTGCCAGCTCACTAGGGGACGAGCAGTACTTC. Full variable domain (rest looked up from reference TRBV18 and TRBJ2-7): NAGVMQNPRHLVRRRGQEARLRCSPMKGHSHVYWYRQLPEEGLKFMVYLQKENIIDESGMPKERFSAEFPKEGPSILRIQQVVRGDSAAYFCASSLGDEQYFGPGTRLTVT.

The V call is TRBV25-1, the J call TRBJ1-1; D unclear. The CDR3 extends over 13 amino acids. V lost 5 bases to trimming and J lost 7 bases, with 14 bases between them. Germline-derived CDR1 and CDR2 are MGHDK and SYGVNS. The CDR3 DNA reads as TGTGCCAGCAGTATAGAATTCGCAGGTGAAGCTTTCTTT. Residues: CASSIEFAGEAFF. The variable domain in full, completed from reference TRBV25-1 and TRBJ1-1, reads EADIYQTPRYLVIGTGKKITLECSQTMGHDKMYWYQQDPGMELHLIHYSYGVNSTEKGDLSSESTVSRIRTEHFPLTLESARPSHTSQYLCASSIEFAGEAFFGQGTRLTVV.

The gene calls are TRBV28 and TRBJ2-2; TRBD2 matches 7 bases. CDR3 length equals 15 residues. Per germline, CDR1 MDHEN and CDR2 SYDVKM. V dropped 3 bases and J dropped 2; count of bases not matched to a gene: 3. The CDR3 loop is CASSFGDYNTGELFF. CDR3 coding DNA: TGTGCCAGCAGTTTCGGGGACTACAACACCGGGGAGCTGTTTTTT.

The CDR3 DNA follows: TGTGCCAGCAGTGACCCCGCCGGGGACAGCACGGCTACGCAGTATTTT. This encodes CASSDPAGDSTATQYF. This chain joins TRBV25-1 and TRBJ2-3, with TRBD1 identical over 7 bases. This CDR3 contains 16 residues. The ends lost 3 bases at V and 8 bases at J; junction bases unmatched: 14. Germline V lookup: CDR1 MGHDK, CDR2 SYGVNS.